Presented here are 5 T cell receptor beta chains from one specimen sequenced in a study of T cells in Graves' hyperthyroidism and ophthalmopathy. TCR beta CDR3 sequences were amplified from RNA transcripts. First-round RT-PCR targeting the TCR CDR3 was performed with the HTBI primer set. TCRdb re-analysed the multiplex PCR reads in MiXCR, keeping a single row per CDR3 protein. The sample has under 600,000 distinct CDR3 sequences, approximately 15% seen once; the top ten hold around 3.5%. Sequencing used blood. The receptors were gathered from a middle-aged woman with Graves' ophthalmopathy.

This clonotype came up a few times. The genes are TRBV20-1 and TRBJ2-1, with a possible D match to TRBD2 (5 bases). CDR1 is DFQATT and CDR2 is SNEGSKA in the germline V gene (reference sequence). This CDR3 contains 12 residues. The V and J ends lost 3 bases and 10 bases respectively, with 13 bases between them. In nucleotides, the CDR3 is TGCAGTGCTAGGGGTTCACTAGAGGAGCAGTTCTTC. This translates into CSARGSLEEQFF.

There are many counts of this clonotype. This chain links TRBV28 with TRBJ1-1; D unresolved. Trimming removed 5 bases from V and 1 base from J, with 11 bases in between. Germline V gene sequence: CDR1 MDHEN, CDR2 SYDVKM. This CDR3 region has 14 residues. The CDR3 sequence is CASSAYGPNTEAFF. The CDR3 bases are TGTGCCAGCAGTGCCTACGGGCCGAACACTGAAGCTTTCTTT. Using reference TRBV28 and TRBJ1-1 for the parts outside the CDR3, the full variable domain is DVKVTQSSRYLVKRTGEKVFLECVQDMDHENMFWYRQDPGLGLRLIYFSYDVKMKEKGDIPEGYSVSREKKERFSLILESASTNQTSMYLCASSAYGPNTEAFFGQGTRLTVV.

This clonotype appeared many times. Here the CDR3 DNA reads TGTGCCAGCAGCCCCTCTCGGGAGTACAATGAGCAGTTCTTC. Translating it yields CASSPSREYNEQFF. V usage is TRBV7-3 and J usage is TRBJ2-1; the D gene is possibly TRBD2 (6 bases). Germline V lookup: CDR1 SGHTA, CDR2 FQGTGA. V dropped 5 bases and J dropped 4 bases, with 12 bases sitting between them. The CDR3 is 14 amino acids.

The rearrangement uses TRBV28 and TRBJ2-3; 12 nucleotides line up with TRBD2. Germline CDR1 MDHEN, CDR2 SYDVKM. V lost 1 base to trimming and J lost 4 bases; unmatched junction nucleotides: 9. This CDR3 region has 18 residues. DNA of the CDR3: TGTGCCAGCAGTTTATTCCACCCTAGCGGGAGGGTTGCAGATACGCAGTATTTT. This sequence encodes CASSLFHPSGRVADTQYF.

This clonotype was detected many times. The chain couples TRBV29-1 to TRBJ1-1, with 7 bases identical to TRBD1. This CDR3 comprises 12 residues. The V and J ends lost 7 bases and 3 bases, in that order; junction bases with no gene match: 5. Germline CDR1 and CDR2: SQVTM and ANQGSEA. The CDR3 bases are TGCAGCGCTGCCGACAGGGACACTGAAGCTTTCTTT. This codes for CSAADRDTEAFF.